One sample yielded the 17 T cell receptor beta chains listed below, sequenced in a study of technical replicates of blood from several donors (dated by TCRdb to the late 2010s). Library preparation was by the immunoSEQ multiplex PCR assay. Sourced from immuneACCESS, this table was stored by TCRdb with only in-frame sequences that have V and J called. A share of the clones is absent; for the studies checked, an unresolved V gene accounts for under half, and the remainder has no known explanation. The sample table lists approximately 78,000 clones, around 95% of them with a count of one. Of the sample, less than 0.3% falls within the top ten clones. The sequenced sample was T cells isolated from PBMCs. These receptors all stem from a human donor in good health.

The chain has TRBV5-1 and TRBJ2-3; 9 bases fit TRBD1. Germline assignment: CDR1 SGHRS and CDR2 YFSETQ. The CDR3 sequence is 15 residues long. Unmatched junction bases numbered 7, after V lost 4 bases and J lost 4 bases. The CDR3 coding sequence is TGCGCCAGCAGCCTGGGCGGGACAGGGCCAGATACGCAGTATTTT. Protein sequence: CASSLGGTGPDTQYF.

This chain uses TRBV5-1 with TRBJ1-1; D perhaps matches TRBD1 (6 bases). The CDR3 totals 15 residues. V shed 4 bases and J shed 0 bases, with 13 bases lying between them. CDR1 and CDR2 (germline): SGHRS, YFSETQ. In nucleotides, the CDR3 is TGCGCCAGCAGCGTCGGACAGAGCATGAACACTGAAGCTTTCTTT. Amino acid sequence: CASSVGQSMNTEAFF. Looking up the rest from reference TRBV5-1 and TRBJ1-1 gives the full variable domain: KAGVTQTPRYLIKTRGQQVTLSCSPISGHRSVSWYQQTPGQGLQFLFEYFSETQRNKGNFPGRFSGRQFSNSRSEMNVSTLELGDSALYLCASSVGQSMNTEAFFGQGTRLTVV.

The chain carries TRBV5-1 and TRBJ1-1, with 11 bases lining up with TRBD1. This CDR3 is 14 amino acids long. V lost 1 base, J lost 6 bases, and 2 bases stayed unmatched. CDR1 and CDR2 (germline): SGHRS, YFSETQ. CDR3 region: CASSLPGQGAEAFF. Written as DNA, the CDR3 is TGCGCCAGCAGCTTGCCGGGACAGGGGGCTGAAGCTTTCTTT.

This clone was detected only once. The V and J genes are TRBV6-5 and TRBJ1-1; D gene unclear. The CDR3 sequence is 14 residues long. Germline V gene data show CDR1 as MNHEY and CDR2 as SVGAGI. Trimming stripped 0 bases from V and 4 bases from J, with 9 bases between. The CDR3 loop is CASSYSRGGTEAFF. The DNA for the CDR3 is TGTGCCAGCAGTTACTCCCGGGGAGGCACTGAAGCTTTCTTT.

The chain employs TRBV5-1 and TRBJ2-1, with 9 bases lining up with TRBD2. This CDR3 spans 14 amino acids. With 2 bases clipped from V and 9 bases from J, the junction kept 6 bases outside the gene matches. Germline CDR1 SGHRS, CDR2 YFSETQ. DNA of the CDR3: TGCGCCAGCAGCTTAGGCGGGAGGGCCCTTGAGCAGTTCTTC. Residues: CASSLGGRALEQFF.

The V gene is TRBV13, the J gene TRBJ2-1; 8 bases agree with TRBD2. V lost 2 bases, J lost 2 bases, and 14 bases stayed unmatched. This CDR3 comprises 19 residues. Germline lookup yields CDR1 PRHDT and CDR2 FYEKMQ (reference sequence). The CDR3 DNA reads as TGTGCCAGCAGCTTATTTCCCGTCGAGCGGGAGAACCCCTACAATGAGCAGTTCTTC. This codes for CASSLFPVERENPYNEQFF.

The chain combines TRBV6-1 with TRBJ1-2; D gene uncertain. The CDR3 covers 15 residues. V was trimmed by 0 bases and J by 8 bases, leaving 16 bases between them. The germline V gene has CDR1 MNHNS and CDR2 SASEGT. In nucleotides, the CDR3 is TGTGCCAGCAGTGAAGCGCTTGGCGGTTTATGGGGCTACACCTTC. Protein: CASSEALGGLWGYTF.

The chain couples TRBV2 to TRBJ2-2; D call uncertain. Trimming removed 4 bases from V and 0 bases from J, with 3 bases in between. The V gene's germline CDR1 is SNHLY and CDR2 FYNNEI. CDR3 length: 13 residues. In DNA, the CDR3 is TGTGCCAGCAGTGCAGCGAACACCGGGGAGCTGTTTTTT. Translation: CASSAANTGELFF.

J is TRBJ1-1 and V is TRBV11-2; TRBD1 matches 7 bases. After removal of 3 bases from V and 5 bases from J, the junction contained 3 bases not matched to a gene. This CDR3 region has 13 residues. Germline V gene data show CDR1 as SGHAT and CDR2 as FQNNGV. For the CDR3, the DNA is TGTGCCAGCAGCTTCTCAGGGGGGACTGAAGCTTTCTTT. Residues: CASSFSGGTEAFF. Supplemented by reference TRBV11-2 and TRBJ1-1, the full variable domain reads EAGVAQSPRYKIIEKRQSVAFWCNPISGHATLYWYQQILGQGPKLLIQFQNNGVVDDSQLPKDRFSAERLKGVDSTLKIQPAKLEDSAVYLCASSFSGGTEAFFGQGTRLTVV.

This chain uses TRBV6-6 with TRBJ2-7, with TRBD1 as a possible D gene (6 bases). CDR3 length: 13 residues. Deletions cut 7 bases from V and 3 bases from J, with 13 bases between. The germline CDR1 and CDR2 sequences are MNHNY and SVGAGI (reference sequence). CDR3: CASNSVDSYEQYF. The CDR3 DNA sequence: TGTGCCAGCAACTCCGTGGACAGCTACGAGCAGTACTTC.

This clone was picked up one time. The chain carries TRBV27 and TRBJ2-7; D might be TRBD2 (6 bases). Germline V gene sequence: CDR1 MNHEY, CDR2 SMNVEV (reference sequence). V lost 1 base to trimming and J lost 4 bases, with 8 bases between them. CDR3 length equals 13 residues. The CDR3 is CASSLFGRYEQYF. The CDR3 bases are TGTGCCAGCAGTTTATTCGGGAGATACGAGCAGTACTTC.

The chain combines TRBV27 with TRBJ2-7, with D maybe TRBD1 (6 bases). The germline V gene encodes CDR1 MNHEY and CDR2 SMNVEV (reference sequence). This CDR3 has 16 amino acids. Trimming removed 6 bases at V and 2 bases at J, with 20 bases between. CDR3 amino acids: CASRGRQDSSPYEQYF. The CDR3 nucleotides read TGTGCCAGCAGGGGACGTCAGGACAGTTCCCCCTACGAGCAGTACTTC.

CDR3 sequence reads: CASSWSQSNQPQHF. The CDR3 bases are TGTGCCAGCAGCTGGTCACAGAGCAATCAGCCCCAGCATTTT. V usage is TRBV5-6 and J usage is TRBJ1-5; D ambiguous. V lost 3 bases, J lost 1 base, and 8 bases lay in between. This CDR3 is 14 amino acids long. From germline, CDR1 is SGHDT and CDR2 YYEEEE. Full variable domain (rest looked up from reference TRBV5-6 and TRBJ1-5): DAGVTQSPTHLIKTRGQQVTLRCSPKSGHDTVSWYQQALGQGPQFIFQYYEEEERQRGNFPDRFSGHQFPNYSSELNVNALLLGDSALYLCASSWSQSNQPQHFGDGTRLSIL.

Remarks on this clone: The sample has other DNA sequences that encode this CDR3 too. The DNA for the CDR3 is TGTGCCTGGAGTTACAACCAAGAGACCCAGTACTTC. Translating it yields CAWSYNQETQYF. The rearrangement uses TRBV30 and TRBJ2-5, with D unclear. Trimming shortened V by 2 bases and J by 0 bases, and 4 bases separated the two germline ends. The length of the CDR3 is 12 residues. Germline CDR1 GTSNPN, CDR2 SVGIG (reference sequence).

The chain combines TRBV30 with TRBJ1-1; TRBD1 agrees at 8 bases. CDR3 length equals 13 residues. Unmatched junction bases numbered 6, after V lost 5 bases and J lost 4 bases. Germline-derived CDR1 and CDR2 are GTSNPN and SVGIG (reference sequence). CDR3 loop: CAWGGQAVTEAFF. DNA for the CDR3: TGTGCCTGGGGGGGACAGGCAGTCACTGAAGCTTTCTTT.

The V and J genes are TRBV28 and TRBJ2-7; D remains unclear. The CDR3 totals 12 residues. V was pared by 6 bases and J by 5 bases, with 11 bases between. Germline CDR1 is MDHEN and CDR2 is SYDVKM. The CDR3 spells CASRLTSHEQYF. In DNA, the CDR3 is TGTGCCAGCAGACTAACGAGTCACGAGCAGTACTTC.

J is TRBJ2-3 and V is TRBV4-2, with TRBD2 identical over 12 bases. The CDR3 length is 19 residues. Germline V CDR1 and CDR2: LGHNA, YNFKEQ. J lost 5 bases, V lost 4 bases, and 16 bases had no gene match. The CDR3 loop is CASSLPGALAGGSRDTQYF. The CDR3 coding sequence is TGTGCCAGCAGCCTCCCCGGGGCACTAGCGGGAGGTTCGAGAGATACGCAGTATTTT.